Shown below are 23 T cell receptor beta chains from a single sample sequenced in a study of blood T cell repertoires in COVID-19. Sequenced by immunoSEQ multiplex PCR; TCRdb stores in-frame clones only, minus some. Of around 78,000 clones listed, approximately 88% are singletons. Specimen: peripheral blood. The receptors shown here come from a man aged 45-65 years with active COVID-19.

V is TRBV5-4 and J is TRBJ2-3, with TRBD1 identical over 8 bases. V was clipped by 4 bases and J by 1 base; unmatched bases: 8. Germline CDR1 is SGHNT and CDR2 is YYREEE (reference sequence). The CDR3 consists of 16 residues. CDR3 nucleotide sequence: TGTGCCAGCAGCGCACCCCCGGGACAGGGCACAGATACGCAGTATTTT. It is translated as CASSAPPGQGTDTQYF.

This clone has ten or more counts. The rearrangement links TRBV18 to TRBJ2-7, with D unresolved. The germline gives CDR1 KGHSH, CDR2 LQKENI. The CDR3 runs to 14 residues. The germline V and J ends were trimmed by 6 bases and 1 base, with 13 bases remaining between them. The CDR3: CASSLPADSYEQYF. The CDR3, as DNA: TGTGCCAGCTCCCTCCCGGCGGATTCCTACGAGCAGTACTTC.

The V call is TRBV6-2 or TRBV6-3, the J call TRBJ2-1; D not certain. The germline V gene has CDR1 MNHEY and CDR2 SVGEGT. Trimming took off 0 bases at V and 7 bases at J, with 7 bases between the two ends. The CDR3 runs 13 residues. The CDR3 spells CASSYSRYNEQFF. In DNA, the CDR3 is TGTGCCAGCAGTTACTCGCGCTATAATGAGCAGTTCTTC.

The chain carries TRBV4-1 and TRBJ1-5, with 7 bases fitting TRBD1. Germline CDR1 and CDR2: MGHRA and YSYEKL. V lost 1 base and J lost 1; bases outside the gene matches: 4. CDR3 size: 16 residues. The chain's CDR3 is CASSQVTTGSNQPQHF. CDR3 nucleotide sequence: TGCGCCAGCAGCCAAGTAACGACAGGGAGCAATCAGCCCCAGCATTTT.

The chain uses TRBV28 and TRBJ1-2; 11 nucleotides line up with TRBD1. With V trimmed by 5 bases and J by 7 bases, 12 bases remained unmatched. Looked up from germline, CDR1 is MDHEN and CDR2 is SYDVKM. The CDR3 loop spans 16 amino acids. The CDR3 protein is CASSAWTGGAVRGYTF. As DNA, the CDR3 is TGTGCCAGCAGTGCCTGGACAGGGGGCGCGGTCCGTGGCTACACCTTC.

This chain joins TRBV4-3 and TRBJ1-6; D unclear. In germline, CDR1 is LGHNA, CDR2 YSLEER. V lost 1 base and J 8 bases, leaving 15 bases between the germline ends. This CDR3 region has 16 residues. CDR3 sequence: CASSQARGTLYSPLHF. The CDR3 DNA is TGCGCCAGCAGCCAAGCCCGGGGTACCCTTTATTCACCCCTCCACTTT.

The chain is built from TRBV4-1 and TRBJ2-1; 10 nucleotides align to TRBD2. Germline lookup yields CDR1 MGHRA and CDR2 YSYEKL. CDR3 length: 18 residues. V lost 1 base and J lost 7; bases outside the gene matches: 13. The CDR3 sequence: CASSQVKASGRVSNEQFF. DNA for the CDR3: TGCGCCAGCAGCCAAGTAAAGGCTAGCGGGAGAGTTTCGAATGAGCAGTTCTTC.

This clone was detected only once. The rearrangement joins TRBV24-1 to TRBJ1-4; TRBD1 is a possible D gene (6 bases). From germline, CDR1 is KGHDR and CDR2 SFDVKD. The V gene lost 3 bases and the J gene lost 1 base, with 20 bases spanning the gap. The CDR3 is 19 amino acids. The CDR3 spells CATSDPTQGDGETNEKLFF. CDR3 DNA sequence: TGTGCCACCAGTGATCCCACACAGGGAGATGGGGAAACTAATGAAAAACTGTTTTTT.

The chain joins TRBV21-1 to TRBJ2-2; the table gives TRBD1 as D, unverified against the DNA. TRBV21-1 is tagged as a pseudogene. The CDR3 length is 14 residues. The CDR3 DNA follows: TGTGCCAGCAGCGAGGGACAGGGGTCCGGGGAGCTGTTTTTT. Protein sequence: CASSEGQGSGELFF.

This chain joins TRBV2 and TRBJ2-7, with a possible D match to TRBD1 (8 bases). Germline lookup yields CDR1 SNHLY and CDR2 FYNNEI. V lost 6 bases and J 2 bases, leaving 17 bases between the germline ends. This CDR3 is built from 15 residues. CDR3 DNA sequence: TGTGCCAGCAGGAAAATACAGGGGGGGCCCTACGAGCAGTACTTC. It translates to CASRKIQGGPYEQYF.

J is TRBJ1-2 and V is TRBV11-2, with D possibly being TRBD1 (5 bases). CDR1 and CDR2 from the germline V gene are SGHAT and FQNNGV. Trimming removed 0 bases from V and 4 bases from J, with 12 bases in between. The CDR3 is made up of 15 amino acids. CDR3 DNA sequence: TGTGCCAGCAGCTTAGATCGTTGGACAATCTATGGCTACACCTTC. It codes for CASSLDRWTIYGYTF.

The CDR3, as DNA: TGTGCCAGCAGCTTAGCGGCAGGAACCTACGAGCAGTACTTC. Protein sequence: CASSLAAGTYEQYF. The chain couples TRBV11-2 to TRBJ2-7; no definite D call. The V end was cut by 1 base, the J end by 2 bases, with 9 bases between. The CDR3 runs 14 residues. From germline, CDR1 is SGHAT and CDR2 FQNNGV. Using reference TRBV11-2 and TRBJ2-7 for the parts outside the CDR3, the full variable domain is EAGVAQSPRYKIIEKRQSVAFWCNPISGHATLYWYQQILGQGPKLLIQFQNNGVVDDSQLPKDRFSAERLKGVDSTLKIQPAKLEDSAVYLCASSLAAGTYEQYFGPGTRLTVT.

This chain joins TRBV3-1 (or the pseudogene TRBV3-2) and TRBJ2-3; 7 bases line up with TRBD2. The CDR3 contains 16 residues. The germline V gene has CDR1 LGHDT and CDR2 YNNKEL (reference sequence). The V and J ends lost 4 bases and 4 bases, in that order; junction bases with no gene match: 11. The CDR3 sequence: CASSREGLNVADTQYF. CDR3 sequence (DNA): TGTGCCAGCAGCCGGGAGGGGTTAAATGTAGCAGATACGCAGTATTTT.

This chain uses TRBV5-6 with TRBJ2-7; D call uncertain. Germline-derived CDR1 and CDR2 are SGHDT and YYEEEE. The CDR3 covers 12 residues. Trimming removed 2 bases at V and 2 bases at J, with 5 bases between. CDR3 nucleotides: TGTGCCAGCAGCTTTGACACCTACGAGCAGTACTTC. This sequence encodes CASSFDTYEQYF.

This clone was picked up one time. V is TRBV3-1 (or the pseudogene TRBV3-2) and J is TRBJ2-5; no firm D call. Trimming shortened V by 4 bases and J by 0 bases, and 6 bases separated the two germline ends. The CDR3 consists of 13 residues. Per the germline V gene, CDR1 is LGHDT and CDR2 is YNNKEL (reference sequence). For the CDR3, the DNA is TGTGCCAGCAGCCCTTCGTACCAAGAGACCCAGTACTTC. Residues: CASSPSYQETQYF.

The V call is TRBV18, the J call TRBJ1-5; weak D call: TRBD1 (5 bases). CDR3 length: 17 amino acids. V lost 3 bases, J lost 8 bases, and 23 bases lay in between. Per germline, CDR1 KGHSH and CDR2 LQKENI. This CDR3 reads CASSPNAGGAVGKPQHF. In DNA, the CDR3 is TGTGCCAGCTCACCCAATGCGGGGGGTGCGGTGGGGAAGCCCCAGCATTTT.

The chain couples TRBV24-1 to TRBJ1-2; the D gene is possibly TRBD1 (6 bases). CDR1 and CDR2 from the germline V gene are KGHDR and SFDVKD. The CDR3 runs to 15 residues. Trimming took off 4 bases at V and 2 bases at J, with 13 bases between the two ends. CDR3 in amino acids: CATSDSPTGNYGYTF. As DNA, the CDR3 is TGTGCCACCAGTGACTCACCGACAGGCAACTATGGCTACACCTTC.

The chain has TRBV2 and TRBJ1-6; no reliable D call. The CDR3 runs to 15 residues. The germline V and J ends were trimmed by 7 bases and 1 base, with 11 bases remaining between them. Germline CDR1 and CDR2: SNHLY and FYNNEI. CDR3 DNA sequence: TGTGCCAGCACCGGAGAGGGTTCCTATAATTCACCCCTCCACTTT. Translation gives CASTGEGSYNSPLHF.

The chain combines TRBV3-1 (or the pseudogene TRBV3-2) with TRBJ1-4; D gene unclear. The germline V and J ends were trimmed by 1 base and 7 bases, with 10 bases remaining between them. The CDR3 is 14 amino acids. CDR1 LGHDT and CDR2 YNNKEL come from the germline V gene (reference sequence). Here the CDR3 DNA reads TGTGCCAGCAGCCAAGGGTGGAGTAGTGAAAAACTGTTTTTT. As protein: CASSQGWSSEKLFF.

J is TRBJ1-6 and V is TRBV6-5, with 10 bases aligning to TRBD1. CDR1 MNHEY and CDR2 SVGAGI come from the germline V gene. V trimming: 6 bases; J trimming: 7 bases; junction bases outside the gene matches: 3. The CDR3 is 14 residues long. CDR3 coding DNA: TGTGCCAGCAGGGACAGGGGGTGGAATTCACCCCTCCACTTT. Its protein is CASRDRGWNSPLHF.

The chain uses TRBV20-1 and TRBJ2-7, with 7 bases identical to TRBD2. The V and J ends lost 3 bases and 7 bases, in that order; junction bases with no gene match: 6. CDR1 and CDR2 from the germline V gene are DFQATT and SNEGSKA (reference sequence). This CDR3 has 12 amino acids. This CDR3 is CSASRGGGEQYF. The CDR3 nucleotides are TGCAGTGCTAGTCGCGGGGGAGGGGAGCAGTACTTC.

The chain recombines TRBV19 with TRBJ1-5; D may be TRBD1 (6 bases). Trimming removed 3 bases from V and 11 bases from J, with 17 bases in between. Germline CDR1 and CDR2: LNHDA and SQIVND (reference sequence). The CDR3 runs 14 residues. CDR3 protein: CASSIESDSASQHF. The CDR3 DNA sequence: TGTGCCAGTAGTATCGAGTCGGACAGCGCCTCCCAGCATTTT.

The chain recombines TRBV5-1 with TRBJ2-5; the match to TRBD2 covers 7 bases. This CDR3 has 16 amino acids. V lost 0 bases, J lost 0 bases, and 5 bases stayed unmatched. From germline, CDR1 is SGHRS and CDR2 YFSETQ. The CDR3 sequence is CASSLDGGGHQETQYF. In DNA, the CDR3 is TGCGCCAGCAGCTTGGATGGGGGGGGTCACCAAGAGACCCAGTACTTC.